This T cell receptor (beta chain) comes out of a study of long-term antiretroviral therapy in people with HIV. General study results and limits: Pre-ART expanded clones dominated the repertoire at every time point.

Per donor, a minimum of one pre-ART and a minimum of two post-ART PBMC samples were available. DNA was extracted from around 1-10 million thawed cryopreserved PBMC. The CDR3 loop spans 16 amino acids. Trimming cost V 4 bases and J 2 bases, with 17 bases left between them. Germline V lookup: CDR1 SGDLS, CDR2 YYNGEE. Running of the v3.0 immunoSEQ assay took place at survey level. Sequencing targeted about 40,000-50,000 T-cell genomes per sample. Generated by immunoSEQ multiplex PCR, the TCRdb table keeps only in-frame clones and is missing some. The sample comprises under 15,000 clones, nearly 85% of which are singletons, and about a sixth rests with the top ten. Points on this clone: Antigen specificity is unknown.

This sequence joins TRBV9 and TRBJ2-3, with D unclear. The clonotype was recovered from a middle-aged man with HIV. Sequenced material: unsorted PBMCs, taken 3.4 years after starting antiretroviral therapy. The CDR3 sequence: CASSPLGLGPTDTQYF. CDR3 nucleotide sequence: TGTGCCAGCAGCCCCCTCGGGTTAGGCCCCACAGATACGCAGTATTTT.